The 25 T cell receptor beta chains below come from one sample, sequenced in a study of T cell clonotyping in hematopoietic cell transplantation. This table comes from immunoSEQ multiplex PCR, and its TCRdb copy is limited to in-frame clones, with some not included. The table shows approximately 10,000 clones, with under 95% occurring only once. The sample taken for sequencing was peripheral blood mononuclear cells. Receptors originate from a woman aged 45-59 years in good health. Some clones in this sample may be carry-over from other donors' samples.

This chain uses TRBV30 with TRBJ1-6; D is unresolved. The CDR3 sequence is 12 residues long. The germline V gene has CDR1 GTSNPN and CDR2 SVGIG (reference sequence). Trimming removed 4 bases at V and 9 bases at J, with 10 bases between. CDR3 protein: CAWTHLPSPLHF. The CDR3 region has the DNA TGTGCCTGGACCCACCTCCCTTCACCCCTCCACTTT.

The chain uses TRBV4-3 and TRBJ2-2; 8 bases are a match to TRBD1. The CDR3 length is 15 residues. V dropped 4 bases and J dropped 1; count of bases not matched to a gene: 2. Germline loops: CDR1 LGHNA, CDR2 YSLEER. CDR3 nucleotides: TGCGCCAGCAGCCTCGGGACAGGGAACACCGGGGAGCTGTTTTTT. It encodes CASSLGTGNTGELFF.

The chain links TRBV5-4 to TRBJ2-5, with D possibly called TRBD1 or TRBD2 (6 bases each). The CDR3 spans 16 residues. Germline V gene data show CDR1 as SGHNT and CDR2 as YYREEE (reference sequence). V was pared by 5 bases and J by 0 bases, with 17 bases between. CDR3 bases: TGTGCCAGCAGTTCGGGGGCCGCACGGTACCAAGAGACCCAGTACTTC. Translation: CASSSGAARYQETQYF.

This clone has just one count. The V and J genes are TRBV5-8 and TRBJ1-5; 7 bases align to TRBD1. Germline V CDR1 and CDR2: SGHTS, YDEGEE. With V trimmed by 4 bases and J by 7 bases, 8 bases remained unmatched. The CDR3 sequence is 14 residues long. For the CDR3, the DNA is TGTGCCAGCAGCCTACGACAGGGAGGGCAGCCCCAGCATTTT. Translating gives CASSLRQGGQPQHF. The variable domain in full, completed from reference TRBV5-8 and TRBJ1-5, reads EAGVTQSPTHLIKTRGQQATLRCSPISGHTSVYWYQQALGLGLQFLLWYDEGEERNRGNFPPRFSGRQFPNYSSELNVNALELEDSALYLCASSLRQGGQPQHFGDGTRLSIL.

The J gene is TRBJ2-7, the V gene TRBV29-1; D could derive from TRBD1 or TRBD2 (5 bases each). Germline V gives CDR1 SQVTM, CDR2 ANQGSEA. Trimming stripped 0 bases from V and 4 bases from J, with 16 bases between. There are 15 residues in the CDR3. The CDR3 region is CSVEEQGAGEYEQYF. DNA for the CDR3: TGCAGCGTTGAAGAGCAAGGGGCCGGGGAATACGAGCAGTACTTC.

The V call is TRBV14, the J call TRBJ2-1; D is possibly TRBD2 (6 bases). Germline assignment: CDR1 SGHDN and CDR2 FVKESK. The CDR3 runs 13 residues. Trimming took 6 bases from V and 4 from J, leaving 10 bases between them. The CDR3, as DNA: TGTGCCAGCAGTGTAGCGGCTTACAATGAGCAGTTCTTC. Protein product: CASSVAAYNEQFF.

The V gene is TRBV28, the J gene TRBJ2-1; 10 bases agree with TRBD2. The CDR3 runs to 15 residues. Germline V lookup: CDR1 MDHEN, CDR2 SYDVKM. J was trimmed by 4 bases and V by 4 bases; bases with no gene match: 4. CDR3 nucleotides: TGTGCCAGCAGTTATTCGACTAGCGGGTACAATGAGCAGTTCTTC. Its protein product is CASSYSTSGYNEQFF.

V usage is TRBV27 and J usage is TRBJ1-6; no clear D gene. The CDR3 consists of 15 residues. CDR1 MNHEY and CDR2 SMNVEV come from the germline V gene (reference sequence). Trimming left V 3 bases short and J 7 bases short, with 13 bases between. CDR3 bases: TGTGCCAGCAGTTTGATTCGAAAACCCAATTCACCCCTCCACTTT. This codes for CASSLIRKPNSPLHF.

The chain is built from TRBV9 and TRBJ2-7, with D possibly being TRBD1 or TRBD2 (5 bases each). Germline assignment: CDR1 SGDLS and CDR2 YYNGEE. The CDR3 consists of 14 residues. Trimming left V 2 bases short and J 2 bases short, with 11 bases between. The CDR3 sequence: CASSVALGAYEQYF. CDR3 DNA: TGTGCCAGCAGCGTGGCGCTGGGGGCCTACGAGCAGTACTTC.

V and J are TRBV4-3 and TRBJ2-7; no clear D gene. The CDR3 sequence is 13 residues long. Germline CDR1 is LGHNA and CDR2 is YSLEER. V was trimmed by 1 base and J by 5 bases, leaving 9 bases between them. CDR3 DNA: TGCGCCAGCAGCCAAGCGCGTCCCGACGAGCAGTACTTC. Its translation is CASSQARPDEQYF.

The rearrangement uses TRBV19 and TRBJ2-5; D ambiguous. This CDR3 spans 15 amino acids. V lost 5 bases, J lost 5 bases, and 18 bases lay in between. Germline V lookup: CDR1 LNHDA, CDR2 SQIVND (reference sequence). In DNA, the CDR3 is TGTGCCAGTAGTGCACCCCAACGTGGCCTGGAGACCCAGTACTTC. Protein: CASSAPQRGLETQYF. Based on the CDR3 plus reference TRBV19 and TRBJ2-5, the full variable domain is DGGITQSPKYLFRKEGQNVTLSCEQNLNHDAMYWYRQDPGQGLRLIYYSQIVNDFQKGDIAEGYSVSREKKESFPLTVTSAQKNPTAFYLCASSAPQRGLETQYFGPGTRLLVL.

This chain links TRBV7-2 with TRBJ2-3; D is unclear. Trimming shortened V by 3 bases and J by 0 bases, and 7 bases separated the two germline ends. CDR1 SGHTA and CDR2 FQGNSA come from the germline V gene. CDR3 length equals 14 residues. The CDR3 DNA reads as TGTGCCAGCAGCTTGTCAGCGAGCACAGATACGCAGTATTTT. Its translation: CASSLSASTDTQYF.

The chain joins TRBV20-1 to TRBJ2-5; no reliable D call. V lost 3 bases to trimming and J lost 7 bases, with 9 bases between them. CDR1 and CDR2 from the germline V gene are DFQATT and SNEGSKA (reference sequence). This CDR3 is 11 amino acids long. The CDR3 nucleotides read TGCAGTGCTAGGGCGGATAGGACCCAGTACTTC. It is translated as CSARADRTQYF.

The rearrangement links TRBV28 to TRBJ1-5; D remains ambiguous. CDR1 is MDHEN and CDR2 is SYDVKM in the germline V gene. CDR3 length: 14 residues. With 3 bases removed from V and 5 bases from J, the gap between germline ends came to 11 bases. The CDR3 nucleotides are TGTGCCAGCAGTTTCCCAGATTTTTATCAGCCCCAGCATTTT. Translating it yields CASSFPDFYQPQHF.

Only a few counts were recorded for this clone. This chain connects TRBV4-1 to TRBJ1-1; 7 nucleotides match TRBD1. The CDR3 consists of 16 residues. Looked up from germline, CDR1 is MGHRA and CDR2 is YSYEKL. Trimming removed 3 bases from V and 1 base from J; junction bases left unmatched: 8. As DNA, the CDR3 is TGCGCCAGCAGCCAGTCAGGGGGACAGAAGAACACTGAAGCTTTCTTT. Translating gives CASSQSGGQKNTEAFF.

The chain has TRBV7-3 and TRBJ1-2; tentatively, D is TRBD1 (5 bases). From germline, CDR1 is SGHTA and CDR2 FQGTGA. The V gene lost 5 bases and the J gene lost 5 bases, with 12 bases spanning the gap. The length of the CDR3 is 13 residues. This CDR3 reads CASSRGPEYGYTF. The CDR3 DNA reads as TGTGCCAGCAGCAGGGGCCCCGAGTATGGCTACACCTTC.

The CDR3 DNA reads as TGTGCCTGGAGTCTTTTTGGGACAGGGGGGTTCGAGCAGTACTTC. It is translated as CAWSLFGTGGFEQYF. The V call is TRBV30, the J call TRBJ2-7, with 11 bases identical to TRBD1. The CDR3 has 15 residues. Germline V gene sequence: CDR1 GTSNPN, CDR2 SVGIG (reference sequence). V lost 2 bases, J lost 6 bases, and 9 bases stayed unmatched. Variable domain in full (rest from reference TRBV30 and TRBJ2-7): SQTIHQWPATLVQPVGSPLSLECTVEGTSNPNLYWYRQAAGRGLQLLFYSVGIGQISSEVPQNLSASRPQDRQFILSSKKLLLSDSGFYLCAWSLFGTGGFEQYFGPGTRLTVT.

The chain has TRBV29-1 and TRBJ2-5; TRBD1 matches 12 bases. Germline V gene lookup returns CDR1 SQVTM and CDR2 ANQGSEA. The V segment lost 7 bases and the J segment 5 bases; nucleotides outside the gene matches: 8. The CDR3 sequence is 14 residues long. This CDR3 is CSAPGQGAGETQYF. In DNA, the CDR3 is TGCAGCGCCCCGGGACAGGGGGCCGGCGAGACCCAGTACTTC.

In its sample, this clone was seen a few times. The chain links TRBV30 to TRBJ1-4; 7 nucleotides match TRBD1. With V trimmed by 1 base and J by 1 base, 3 bases remained unmatched. CDR3 length: 15 amino acids. Germline-derived CDR1 and CDR2 are GTSNPN and SVGIG (reference sequence). CDR3 loop: CAWSEGTVTNEKLFF. CDR3 DNA sequence: TGTGCCTGGAGTGAGGGGACAGTAACTAATGAAAAACTGTTTTTT.

V and J are TRBV29-1 and TRBJ1-1; tentatively, D is TRBD1 (5 bases). The CDR3 loop spans 15 amino acids. V lost 2 bases, J lost 5 bases, and 18 bases lay in between. Germline values: CDR1 SQVTM, CDR2 ANQGSEA. This CDR3 is CSVEKRPGGRTEAFF. For the CDR3, the DNA is TGCAGCGTTGAAAAGCGCCCCGGGGGGAGAACTGAAGCTTTCTTT.

The genes are TRBV4-2 and TRBJ1-4, with TRBD1 identical over 7 bases. This CDR3 is built from 17 residues. Germline CDR1 is LGHNA and CDR2 is YNFKEQ. The V gene end was trimmed by 0 bases and the J gene end by 12 bases; junction bases not matched to a gene: 16. The CDR3 sequence: CASSQEHDRVVVDELFF. Here the CDR3 DNA reads TGTGCCAGCAGCCAAGAACATGACAGGGTCGTAGTGGATGAACTGTTTTTT.

The chain uses TRBV7-8 and TRBJ1-6; 7 positions agree with TRBD1. This CDR3 comprises 15 residues. J gave up 6 bases and V 4 bases, and 6 bases lay outside the gene matches. The germline gives CDR1 SGHVS, CDR2 FQNEAQ. The CDR3 bases are TGTGCCAGCAGCTATTGGGACAGCACTAATTCACCCCTCCACTTT. The encoded protein is CASSYWDSTNSPLHF.

In its sample, this clone was seen once. The chain employs TRBV27 and TRBJ2-2, with no clear D. This CDR3 comprises 14 residues. The germline gives CDR1 MNHEY, CDR2 SMNVEV (reference sequence). V was trimmed by 4 bases and J by 1 base, leaving 7 bases between them. DNA for the CDR3: TGTGCCAGCAGTTCCATACAGAACACCGGGGAGCTGTTTTTT. Amino acid sequence: CASSSIQNTGELFF.

V usage is TRBV28 and J usage is TRBJ1-5, with TRBD1 as a possible D gene (6 bases). The germline V gene encodes CDR1 MDHEN and CDR2 SYDVKM. The germline V and J ends were trimmed by 5 bases and 11 bases, with 19 bases remaining between them. The CDR3 is 14 amino acids. CDR3 DNA: TGTGCCAGCAGTACTGGTCAGGGGTTAAGGTCCCAGCATTTT. Protein product: CASSTGQGLRSQHF.

V usage is TRBV10-3 and J usage is TRBJ2-6, with TRBD2 as a possible D gene (5 bases). CDR3 length equals 17 residues. Germline lookup yields CDR1 ENHRY and CDR2 SYGVKD. Deletions cut 0 bases from V and 0 bases from J, with 9 bases between. The CDR3 sequence: CAISESVRGSGANVLTF. DNA of the CDR3: TGTGCCATCAGTGAGTCGGTACGGGGCTCTGGGGCCAACGTCCTGACTTTC.